This TCR beta chain stems from a study of vaccination effects on CD4 cells after COVID-19. Study as a whole: It was a median of 72 days after the second dose that post-vaccine samples were obtained.

This CDR3 has 15 amino acids. The V gene's germline CDR1 is SEHNR and CDR2 FQNEAQ (reference sequence). The V end was cut by 2 bases, the J end by 1 base, with 11 bases between. Profiled with immunoSEQ multiplex PCR; TCRdb holds only in-frame clones, not every one. The table has under 15,000 clones, around three quarters seen once. Prior to sequencing, the ViraFEST assay stimulated PBMC with viral peptide pools, which expanded the antigen-specific CD4+ T cells. Subsequent to 10 days of culture, CD4+ T cells were isolated. The person acquired a PCR-confirmed SARS-CoV-2 infection between March and December 2020. Participants received two doses of either the BNT162b2 or mRNA-1273 vaccine. On this clone itself: Its matching antigen is unknown.

This sequence originates from a human donor who had a prior SARS-CoV-2 infection. V and J are TRBV7-9 and TRBJ1-1; D is unresolved. The sample in question was CD4+ T cells from PBMCs cultured with SARS-CoV-2 spike peptides, obtained after COVID-19 vaccination. The CDR3, as DNA: TGTGCCAGCAGCTTATCTTGGACCCCGAACACTGAAGCTTTCTTT. Translated: CASSLSWTPNTEAFF.